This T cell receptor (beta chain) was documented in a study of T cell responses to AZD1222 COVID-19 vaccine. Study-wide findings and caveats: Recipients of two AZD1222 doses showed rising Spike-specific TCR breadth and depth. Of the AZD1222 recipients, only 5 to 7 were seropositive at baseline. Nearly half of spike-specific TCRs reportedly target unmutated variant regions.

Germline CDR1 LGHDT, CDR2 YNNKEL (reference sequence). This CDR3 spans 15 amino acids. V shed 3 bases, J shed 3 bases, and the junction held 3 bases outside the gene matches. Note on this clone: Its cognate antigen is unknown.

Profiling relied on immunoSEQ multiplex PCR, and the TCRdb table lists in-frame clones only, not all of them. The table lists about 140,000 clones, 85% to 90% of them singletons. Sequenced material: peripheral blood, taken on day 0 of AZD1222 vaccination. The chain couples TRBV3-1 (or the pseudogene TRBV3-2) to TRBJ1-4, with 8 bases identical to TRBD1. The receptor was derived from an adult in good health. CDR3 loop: CASSHRGPSNEKLFF. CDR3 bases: TGTGCCAGCAGCCACAGGGGGCCTTCTAATGAAAAACTGTTTTTT.